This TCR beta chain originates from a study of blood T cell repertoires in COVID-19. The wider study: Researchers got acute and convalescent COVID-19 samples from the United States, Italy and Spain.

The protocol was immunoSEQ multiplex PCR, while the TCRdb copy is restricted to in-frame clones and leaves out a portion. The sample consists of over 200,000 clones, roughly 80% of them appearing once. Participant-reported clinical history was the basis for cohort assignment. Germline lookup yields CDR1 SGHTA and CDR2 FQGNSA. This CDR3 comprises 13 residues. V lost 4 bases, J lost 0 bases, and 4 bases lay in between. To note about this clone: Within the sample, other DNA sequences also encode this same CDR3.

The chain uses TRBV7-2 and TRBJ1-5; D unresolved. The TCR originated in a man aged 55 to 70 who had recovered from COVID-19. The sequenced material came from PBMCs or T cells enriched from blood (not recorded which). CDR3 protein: CASSYNSNQPQHF. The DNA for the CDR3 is TGTGCCAGCAGCTACAATAGCAATCAGCCCCAGCATTTT.